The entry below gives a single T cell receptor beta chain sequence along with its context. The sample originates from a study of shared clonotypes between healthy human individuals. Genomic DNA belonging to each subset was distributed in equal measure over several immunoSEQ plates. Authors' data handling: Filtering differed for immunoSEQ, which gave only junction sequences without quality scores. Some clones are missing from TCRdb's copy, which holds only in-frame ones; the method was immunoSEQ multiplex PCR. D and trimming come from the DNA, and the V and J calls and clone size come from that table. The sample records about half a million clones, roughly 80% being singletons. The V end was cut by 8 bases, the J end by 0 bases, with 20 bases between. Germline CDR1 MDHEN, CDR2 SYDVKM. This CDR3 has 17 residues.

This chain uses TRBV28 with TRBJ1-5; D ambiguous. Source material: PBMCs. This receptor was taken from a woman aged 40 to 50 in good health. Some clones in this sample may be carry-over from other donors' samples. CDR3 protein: CASGPPGSAYSNQPQHF. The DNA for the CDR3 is TGTGCCAGCGGTCCCCCCGGCTCAGCTTATAGCAATCAGCCCCAGCATTTT. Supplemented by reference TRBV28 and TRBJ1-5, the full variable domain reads DVKVTQSSRYLVKRTGEKVFLECVQDMDHENMFWYRQDPGLGLRLIYFSYDVKMKEKGDIPEGYSVSREKKERFSLILESASTNQTSMYLCASGPPGSAYSNQPQHFGDGTRLSIL.